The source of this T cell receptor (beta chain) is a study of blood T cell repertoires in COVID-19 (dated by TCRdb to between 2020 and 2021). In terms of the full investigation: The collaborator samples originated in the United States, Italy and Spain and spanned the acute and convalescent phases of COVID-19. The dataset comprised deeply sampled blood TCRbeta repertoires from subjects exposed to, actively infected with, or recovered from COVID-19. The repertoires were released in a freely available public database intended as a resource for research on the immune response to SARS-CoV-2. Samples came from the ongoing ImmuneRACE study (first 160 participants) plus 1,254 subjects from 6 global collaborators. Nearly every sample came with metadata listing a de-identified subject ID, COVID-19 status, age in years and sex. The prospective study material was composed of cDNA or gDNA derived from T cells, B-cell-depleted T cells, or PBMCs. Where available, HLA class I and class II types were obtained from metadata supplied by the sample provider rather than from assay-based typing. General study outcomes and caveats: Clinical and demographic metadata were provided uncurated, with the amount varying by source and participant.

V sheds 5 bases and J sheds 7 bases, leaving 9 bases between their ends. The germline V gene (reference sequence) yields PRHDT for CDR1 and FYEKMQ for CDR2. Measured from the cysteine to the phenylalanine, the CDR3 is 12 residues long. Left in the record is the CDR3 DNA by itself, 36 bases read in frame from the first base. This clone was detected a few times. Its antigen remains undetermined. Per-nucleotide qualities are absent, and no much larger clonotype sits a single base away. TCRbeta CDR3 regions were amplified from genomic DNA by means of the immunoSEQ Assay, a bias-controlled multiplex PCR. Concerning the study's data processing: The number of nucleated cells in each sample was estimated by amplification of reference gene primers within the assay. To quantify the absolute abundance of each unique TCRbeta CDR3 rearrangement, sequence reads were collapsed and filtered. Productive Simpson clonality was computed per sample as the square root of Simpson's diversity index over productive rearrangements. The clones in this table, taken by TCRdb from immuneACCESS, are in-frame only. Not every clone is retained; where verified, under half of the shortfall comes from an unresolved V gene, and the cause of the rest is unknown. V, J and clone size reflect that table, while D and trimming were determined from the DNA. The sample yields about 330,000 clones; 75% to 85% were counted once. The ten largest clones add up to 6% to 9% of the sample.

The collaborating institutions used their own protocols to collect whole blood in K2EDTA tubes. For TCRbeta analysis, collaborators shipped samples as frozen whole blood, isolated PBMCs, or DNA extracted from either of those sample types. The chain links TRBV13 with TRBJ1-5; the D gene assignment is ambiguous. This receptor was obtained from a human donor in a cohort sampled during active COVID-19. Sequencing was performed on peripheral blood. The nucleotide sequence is TGTGCCAGCAGCCAGGCGGGCCAGCCCCAGCATTTT. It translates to CASSQAGQPQHF.